This T cell receptor (beta chain) was recorded in a study of T cells in Graves' hyperthyroidism and ophthalmopathy. Study context: Before any treatment, at initial diagnosis, peripheral blood was collected. Findings and caveats of the study: Blood held most thyroid clonotypes expanded above 0.001 frequency.

In the case of this clonotype: Its antigen is still unknown.

The source material, RNA transcripts, was used to amplify TCR beta CDR3 regions. Researchers ran a first-round RT-PCR on the TCR CDR3 using the HTBI primer set. MiXCR, run by TCRdb on the multiplex PCR reads, gives a single entry per CDR3 protein. This sample yields 550,000 to 600,000 distinct CDR3 sequences, of which approximately 15% are seen a single time; 15% to 20% belongs to the top ten. Trimming left V 4 bases short and J 4 bases short, with 11 bases between. The germline gives CDR1 SGDLS, CDR2 YYNGEE. The CDR3 spans 14 residues. Hyperthyroidism patients were newly diagnosed, had disease duration under 2 months, and were aged 18 to 65 years. Fresh peripheral blood, approximately 9.6 ml, yielded the PBMCs.

The TCR comes from a woman younger than 30 with Graves' hyperthyroidism. The sequencing sample was made of blood. The chain is built from TRBV9 and TRBJ1-4; D unclear. The CDR3 here is CASSHDGGNEKLFF. CDR3 DNA: TGTGCCAGCAGCCACGACGGAGGTAATGAAAAACTGTTTTTT.